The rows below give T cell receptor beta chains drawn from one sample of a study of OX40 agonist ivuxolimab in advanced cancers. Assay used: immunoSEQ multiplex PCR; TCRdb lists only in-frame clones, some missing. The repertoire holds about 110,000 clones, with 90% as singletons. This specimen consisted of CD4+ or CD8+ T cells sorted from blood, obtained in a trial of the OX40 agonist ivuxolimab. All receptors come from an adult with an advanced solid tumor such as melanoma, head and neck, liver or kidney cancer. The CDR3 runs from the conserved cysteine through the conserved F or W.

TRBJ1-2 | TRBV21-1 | CASIIPGQGNYGYTF
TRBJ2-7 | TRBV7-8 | CASSLGTSDYEQYF
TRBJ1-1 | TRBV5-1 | CASSLTIRDAAFF
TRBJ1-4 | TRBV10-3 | CAISQRTGLNEKLFF
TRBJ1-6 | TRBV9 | CASSGATYNSPLHF
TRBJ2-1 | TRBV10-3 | CAISGGRENEQFF
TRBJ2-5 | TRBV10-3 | CAISESRGAKETQYF
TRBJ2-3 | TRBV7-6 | CASSLARGTDTQYF
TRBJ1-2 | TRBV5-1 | CASSLVQGEGAHYGYTF
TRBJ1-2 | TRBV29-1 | CSVGQGGGYTF
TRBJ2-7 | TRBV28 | CASSRLAGVYEQYF
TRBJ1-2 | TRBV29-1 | CSGVGQGTYGYTF
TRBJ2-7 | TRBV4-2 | CASSRQTGTEDEQYF
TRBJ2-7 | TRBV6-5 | CASTSRRLSYEQYF